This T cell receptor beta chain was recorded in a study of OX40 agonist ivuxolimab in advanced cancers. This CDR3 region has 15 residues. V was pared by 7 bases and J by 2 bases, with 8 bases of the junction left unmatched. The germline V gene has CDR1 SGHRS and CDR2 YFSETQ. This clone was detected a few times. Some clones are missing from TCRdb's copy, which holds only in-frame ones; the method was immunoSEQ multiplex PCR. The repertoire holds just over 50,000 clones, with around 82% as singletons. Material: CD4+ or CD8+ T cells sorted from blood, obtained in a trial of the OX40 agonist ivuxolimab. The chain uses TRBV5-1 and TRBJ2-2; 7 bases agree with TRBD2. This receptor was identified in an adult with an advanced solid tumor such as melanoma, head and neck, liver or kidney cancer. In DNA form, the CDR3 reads TGCGCCAGCGGTTGGGAGGGCTTAAACACCGGGGAGCTGTTTTTT. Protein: CASGWEGLNTGELFF.